One T cell receptor (beta chain) is described in this entry. This sample was taken from a study of blood T cell repertoires in COVID-19. Study overall: From T cells, B-cell-depleted T cells, or PBMCs came the material, which was cDNA or gDNA.

The CDR3 runs 14 residues. Germline V gene data show CDR1 as MDHEN and CDR2 as SYDVKM. V was pared by 4 bases and J by 3 bases, with 2 bases of the junction left unmatched. Methods used by the authors: Quantification of nucleated cells was approximated via reference gene primer amplification. Assay: immunoSEQ multiplex PCR; the TCRdb copy retains only in-frame clones and omits some. The V and J calls and clone size are taken from that table; D and trimming were inferred from the DNA. The sample has 130,000 or so clones, more than 75% seen once. The chain has TRBV28 and TRBJ2-2, with 7 bases aligning to TRBD1. The sequencing sample was made of peripheral blood. The TCR sequence derives from a man in his 70s with active COVID-19. The CDR3 DNA is TGTGCCAGCAGTTCTACAGGGGACACCGGGGAGCTGTTTTTT. It specifies CASSSTGDTGELFF. Variable domain in full (rest from reference TRBV28 and TRBJ2-2): DVKVTQSSRYLVKRTGEKVFLECVQDMDHENMFWYRQDPGLGLRLIYFSYDVKMKEKGDIPEGYSVSREKKERFSLILESASTNQTSMYLCASSSTGDTGELFFGEGSRLTVL.